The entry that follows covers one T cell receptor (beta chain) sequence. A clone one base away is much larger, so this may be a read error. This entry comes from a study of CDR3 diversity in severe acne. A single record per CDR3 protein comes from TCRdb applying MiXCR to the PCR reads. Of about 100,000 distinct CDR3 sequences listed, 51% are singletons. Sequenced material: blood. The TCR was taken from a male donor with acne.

CDR3 in amino acids: CASSLEGTSGTGEPFF. In DNA form, the CDR3 reads TGCGCCAGCAGCTTGGAAGGGACTAGCGGCACCGGGGAGCCGTTTTTT. The genes are TRBV5-1 and TRBJ2-2, with TRBD2 matching over 11 bases. CDR1 SGHRS and CDR2 YFSETQ come from the germline V gene. There are 16 residues in the CDR3.